The T cell receptor (beta chain) described here comes from a study of cytomegalovirus exposure and HLA in healthy donors. The study ran its PCR with 60 Vbeta and 13 Jbeta primers. Data came from immunoSEQ multiplex PCR; TCRdb stores just in-frame clones and leaves some out. The profile shows roughly 150,000 clones, approximately 71% of them singletons. The CDR3 spans 16 residues. V lost 2 bases, J lost 2 bases, and 4 bases stayed unmatched. Germline V CDR1 and CDR2: SGHDN, FVKESK. The sequencing sample was made of PBMCs. This TCR was sampled from a woman aged 18-29 years in good health and CMV-seropositive. V is TRBV14 and J is TRBJ2-2; TRBD1 matches at 8 bases. The CDR3 nucleotides are TGTGCCAGCAGCCAAAGGACAGGGACTAACACCGGGGAGCTGTTTTTT. It encodes CASSQRTGTNTGELFF.